The 25 T cell receptor beta chains presented below share a single source sample, sequenced in a study of blood T cell repertoires in COVID-19. The table came from immunoSEQ multiplex PCR; TCRdb's copy has only in-frame clones and leaves some out. This sample yields around 130,000 clones, of which approximately 80% are seen a single time; roughly 17% belongs to the top ten. The specimen sequenced was peripheral blood. These receptors came from a woman aged 45-65 years with acute or convalescent COVID-19.

This clone has only one observation. CDR3: CASRGLRLAGTWNTQYF. The DNA for the CDR3 is TGTGCCAGCAGGGGCCTTAGACTAGCGGGGACATGGAATACGCAGTATTTT. The rearrangement joins TRBV2 to TRBJ2-3; 11 bases are a match to TRBD2. Germline V gene sequence: CDR1 SNHLY, CDR2 FYNNEI. The CDR3 covers 17 residues. The trim removed 6 bases at V and 7 bases at J, leaving 15 bases unmatched.

This clone turned up a few times. This CDR3 is CASSLLVPTSNTEAFF. CDR3 nucleotide sequence: TGTGCCAGCAGCTTGCTCGTCCCGACAAGTAACACTGAAGCTTTCTTT. This rearrangement joins TRBV5-5 to TRBJ1-1; no clear D. The germline V and J ends were trimmed by 1 base and 2 bases, with 15 bases remaining between them. The CDR3 is 16 residues long. Germline values: CDR1 SGHKS, CDR2 YYEKEE (reference sequence).

This chain links TRBV3-1 (or the pseudogene TRBV3-2) with TRBJ1-3; D is uncertain. V lost 1 base and J lost 3, with 4 bases in between. The CDR3 sequence is 13 residues long. From germline, CDR1 is LGHDT and CDR2 YNNKEL (reference sequence). CDR3 bases: TGTGCCAGCAGCCAAGGGCATGGAAACACCATATATTTT. This gives the protein CASSQGHGNTIYF.

This chain joins TRBV6-5 and TRBJ1-1, with D unclear. The CDR3 has 11 amino acids. Looked up from germline, CDR1 is MNHEY and CDR2 is SVGAGI. V lost 8 bases, J lost 6 bases, and 10 bases lay in between. CDR3 nucleotides: TGTGCCAGCCATCGTAGCGCTGAAGCTTTCTTT. Its translation: CASHRSAEAFF.

The chain has TRBV5-6 and TRBJ1-5; 8 bases align to TRBD1. The CDR3 consists of 16 residues. V lost 4 bases to trimming and J lost 7 bases; unmatched junction nucleotides: 13. CDR1 is SGHDT and CDR2 is YYEEEE in the germline V gene. In DNA, the CDR3 is TGTGCCAGCAGCCTGATGACAGGGGATATGAGGCAGCCCCAGCATTTT. This sequence encodes CASSLMTGDMRQPQHF.

The chain has TRBV9 and TRBJ2-7; TRBD1 matches at 7 bases. Looked up from germline, CDR1 is SGDLS and CDR2 is YYNGEE. The CDR3 totals 15 residues. The V segment lost 3 bases and the J segment 0 bases; nucleotides outside the gene matches: 6. Written as DNA, the CDR3 is TGTGCCAGCAGCGGGCGGACAGGAAGCTCCTACGAGCAGTACTTC. It specifies CASSGRTGSSYEQYF.

The chain is built from TRBV2 and TRBJ1-5; 7 bases are shared with TRBD1. J gave up 3 bases and V 1 base, and 3 bases lay outside the gene matches. CDR1 and CDR2 (germline): SNHLY, FYNNEI. This CDR3 has 15 amino acids. The chain's CDR3 is CASSEEGGPNQPQHF. In DNA form, the CDR3 reads TGTGCCAGCAGTGAAGAAGGGGGCCCCAATCAGCCCCAGCATTTT.

This sequence joins TRBV6-6 and TRBJ1-2; 8 bases agree with TRBD1. The V segment lost 10 bases and the J segment 2 bases; nucleotides outside the gene matches: 3. This CDR3 comprises 12 residues. From germline, CDR1 is MNHNY and CDR2 SVGAGI (reference sequence). For the CDR3, the DNA is TGTGCCACACGGGACAGGAACTATGGCTACACCTTC. It encodes CATRDRNYGYTF.

This clone has more than one count but fewer than ten. This chain uses TRBV10-1 with TRBJ2-1; D ambiguous. The germline CDR1 and CDR2 sequences are WNHNN and SYGVQD (reference sequence). The CDR3 consists of 12 residues. The V end lost 4 bases, the J end lost 3 bases, and 4 bases lay between the germline ends. The CDR3 DNA sequence: TGCGCCAGCAGTGCCCTCTACAATGAGCAGTTCTTC. As protein: CASSALYNEQFF.

The CDR3 spells CASSLGTSYNEQFF. Written as DNA, the CDR3 is TGCGCCAGCAGCTTGGGGACATCCTACAATGAGCAGTTCTTC. The chain couples TRBV5-1 to TRBJ2-1; TRBD1 is a possible D gene (5 bases). This CDR3 has 14 amino acids. Germline lookup yields CDR1 SGHRS and CDR2 YFSETQ. Trimming shortened V by 0 bases and J by 1 base, and 5 bases separated the two germline ends. Full variable domain (rest looked up from reference TRBV5-1 and TRBJ2-1): KAGVTQTPRYLIKTRGQQVTLSCSPISGHRSVSWYQQTPGQGLQFLFEYFSETQRNKGNFPGRFSGRQFSNSRSEMNVSTLELGDSALYLCASSLGTSYNEQFFGPGTRLTVL.

The chain recombines TRBV28 with TRBJ2-1; 8 nucleotides line up with TRBD2. The germline gives CDR1 MDHEN, CDR2 SYDVKM. CDR3 length: 16 residues. The trim removed 5 bases at V and 4 bases at J, leaving 10 bases unmatched. The chain's CDR3 is CASSITGGVKYNEQFF. The CDR3 DNA follows: TGTGCCAGCAGTATAACCGGGGGGGTTAAGTACAATGAGCAGTTCTTC. Based on the CDR3 plus reference TRBV28 and TRBJ2-1, the full variable domain is DVKVTQSSRYLVKRTGEKVFLECVQDMDHENMFWYRQDPGLGLRLIYFSYDVKMKEKGDIPEGYSVSREKKERFSLILESASTNQTSMYLCASSITGGVKYNEQFFGPGTRLTVL.

J is TRBJ1-1 and V is TRBV11-2, with 7 nucleotides matching TRBD1. The trim removed 2 bases at V and 2 bases at J, leaving 2 bases unmatched. This CDR3 spans 14 amino acids. Germline loops: CDR1 SGHAT, CDR2 FQNNGV. The CDR3, as DNA: TGTGCCAGCAGCTTAACAGGGGTCAACACTGAAGCTTTCTTT. Its translation is CASSLTGVNTEAFF.

The rearrangement joins TRBV19 to TRBJ1-1; D remains unclear. V was pared by 1 base and J by 3 bases, with 9 bases between. This CDR3 comprises 14 residues. Germline V CDR1 and CDR2: LNHDA, SQIVND (reference sequence). CDR3 bases: TGTGCCAGTAGTATAGGGGCAGAGTACACTGAAGCTTTCTTT. This translates into CASSIGAEYTEAFF.

This chain connects TRBV5-4 to TRBJ2-1, with 10 bases identical to TRBD2. This CDR3 has 16 residues. Germline loops: CDR1 SGHNT, CDR2 YYREEE (reference sequence). Trimming cost V 0 bases and J 4 bases; bases outside gene matches: 4. The CDR3 region is CASSLGTSGQYNEQFF. The CDR3 region has the DNA TGTGCCAGCAGCTTGGGGACTAGCGGACAATACAATGAGCAGTTCTTC.

The rearrangement links TRBV30 to TRBJ2-1, with D unclear. Trimming shortened V by 2 bases and J by 4 bases, and 12 bases separated the two germline ends. The CDR3 consists of 14 residues. Germline-derived CDR1 and CDR2 are GTSNPN and SVGIG (reference sequence). This CDR3 is CAWSPISLYNEQFF. DNA of the CDR3: TGTGCCTGGAGTCCCATTAGCTTGTACAATGAGCAGTTCTTC.

This clone was counted a single time. The rearrangement joins TRBV25-1 to TRBJ1-1; TRBD1 matches 8 bases. This CDR3 spans 14 amino acids. V lost 5 bases to trimming and J lost 3 bases; unmatched junction nucleotides: 5. Germline CDR1 MGHDK, CDR2 SYGVNS. The CDR3 sequence is CASSYRGRDTEAFF. The CDR3 DNA reads TGTGCCAGCAGTTACAGGGGGAGAGACACTGAAGCTTTCTTT.

The chain recombines TRBV29-1 with TRBJ2-7, with 8 bases that match TRBD2. CDR3 length: 12 amino acids. The V gene's germline CDR1 is SQVTM and CDR2 ANQGSEA. The V gene end was trimmed by 4 bases and the J gene end by 4 bases; junction bases not matched to a gene: 3. The CDR3 nucleotides read TGCAGCGTTGCCCCGGGAGGGTACGAGCAGTACTTC. Its protein is CSVAPGGYEQYF.

The chain joins TRBV10-2 to TRBJ1-3; TRBD1 might be the D (6 bases). CDR1 is WSHSY and CDR2 is SAAADI in the germline V gene. Trimming left V 6 bases short and J 0 bases short, with 18 bases between. CDR3 length equals 17 residues. The CDR3 nucleotides are TGCGCCAGCAGACCCAGGGCAGGGGTCAGCTCTGGAAACACCATATATTTT. Translating it yields CASRPRAGVSSGNTIYF.

This clone was seen a handful of times. The gene calls are TRBV2 and TRBJ1-1; 10 positions agree with TRBD1. Looked up from germline, CDR1 is SNHLY and CDR2 is FYNNEI. CDR3 length: 14 amino acids. The V gene end was trimmed by 8 bases and the J gene end by 6 bases; junction bases not matched to a gene: 9. The CDR3 coding sequence is TGTGCCAGCCCGACAGGGGGCGCGAGGTCTGAAGCTTTCTTT. Its translation is CASPTGGARSEAFF.

V is TRBV3-1 (or the pseudogene TRBV3-2) and J is TRBJ1-4; the match to TRBD1 covers 7 bases. Germline-derived CDR1 and CDR2 are LGHDT and YNNKEL (reference sequence). CDR3 length: 17 amino acids. V was clipped by 4 bases and J by 4 bases; unmatched bases: 12. The DNA of the CDR3 is TGTGCCAGCAGCCCAGGCGTCCGGACAGGCATTAATGAAAAACTGTTTTTT. As protein: CASSPGVRTGINEKLFF.

The rearrangement uses TRBV11-1 and TRBJ1-4; D remains ambiguous. This CDR3 is 13 amino acids long. Germline-derived CDR1 and CDR2 are SGHAT and FQDESV (reference sequence). Trimming took 5 bases from V and 8 from J, leaving 12 bases between them. The CDR3 nucleotides are TGTGCCAGCAGCCATTCTGAGGAGGAAAAACTGTTTTTT. Protein: CASSHSEEEKLFF. The full variable domain, completed using reference TRBV11-1 and TRBJ1-4, is EAEVAQSPRYKITEKSQAVAFWCDPISGHATLYWYRQILGQGPELLVQFQDESVVDDSQLPKDRFSAERLKGVDSTLKIQPAELGDSAMYLCASSHSEEEKLFFGSGTQLSVL.

The rearrangement links TRBV10-3 to TRBJ1-1, with D maybe TRBD1 (6 bases). Germline V gene data show CDR1 as ENHRY and CDR2 as SYGVKD. This CDR3 is built from 12 residues. The V and J ends lost 10 bases and 4 bases respectively, with 13 bases between them. Here the CDR3 reads CATQGGSTEAFF. The CDR3 bases are TGTGCCACACAGGGTGGGAGCACTGAAGCTTTCTTT.

This clone was picked up one time. The rearrangement links TRBV29-1 to TRBJ2-7, with D tentatively TRBD2 (7 bases). V lost 6 bases and J lost 6, with 18 bases in between. From germline, CDR1 is SQVTM and CDR2 ANQGSEA. This CDR3 comprises 13 residues. For the CDR3, the DNA is TGCAGCGTGGGACCGAGGGGGGGAGGCGAGCAGTACTTC. Translation: CSVGPRGGGEQYF.

This clone has only one observation. J is TRBJ2-5 and V is TRBV3-1 (or the pseudogene TRBV3-2); 8 positions agree with TRBD1. The V segment lost 1 base and the J segment 2 bases; nucleotides outside the gene matches: 12. Germline CDR1 LGHDT, CDR2 YNNKEL (reference sequence). There are 18 residues in the CDR3. This CDR3 is CASSQVVRRRGLQETQYF. The CDR3 DNA is TGTGCCAGCAGCCAAGTAGTTAGGCGCAGGGGGCTACAAGAGACCCAGTACTTC.

The chain links TRBV5-1 to TRBJ1-4; D is uncertain. Per the germline V gene, CDR1 is SGHRS and CDR2 is YFSETQ. This CDR3 spans 16 amino acids. The V end was cut by 4 bases, the J end by 3 bases, with 16 bases between. Here the CDR3 DNA reads TGCGCCAGCAGCCCCCTTCCGGGGTTCGCTAATGAAAAACTGTTTTTT. The encoded protein is CASSPLPGFANEKLFF.